What follows describes a single TCR beta chain. The germline gives CDR1 MDHEN, CDR2 SYDVKM. The CDR3 contains 15 residues. V lost 6 bases and J 0 bases, leaving 13 bases between the germline ends. A multiplex PCR was run with 60 Vbeta primers and 13 Jbeta primers. Profiling relied on immunoSEQ multiplex PCR, and the TCRdb table lists in-frame clones only, not all of them. The sample has 100,000 to 150,000 clones; 76% are singletons. This specimen comes from a study of cytomegalovirus exposure and HLA in healthy donors. The TCR originated in a man aged 45 to 65 in good health and CMV-seronegative. The chain uses TRBV28 and TRBJ2-3, with TRBD1 as a possible D gene (5 bases). Sequenced input: PBMCs. The CDR3 protein is CASSLGAPSTDTQYF. DNA for the CDR3: TGTGCCAGCAGCCTAGGGGCACCTAGCACAGATACGCAGTATTTT.